This record covers a single TCR beta chain. Its specificity is not known. This entry belongs to a study of cytomegalovirus exposure and HLA in healthy donors. About the research overall: In a previous analysis, 120 million or so unique TCR beta sequences were found from 150 million to 200 million T cells.

PCR employed 60 Vbeta and 13 Jbeta primers. Method: immunoSEQ multiplex PCR; TCRdb's copy keeps in-frame clones and lacks some. The profile covers 100,000 to 150,000 clones, with around three quarters appearing a single time and roughly 3.5% taken by the ten largest. Germline V CDR1 and CDR2: SGHNT, YENEEA. The CDR3 spans 14 residues. The V and J ends lost 5 bases and 7 bases respectively, with 15 bases between them. Study observations and caveats: In vitro assays verified that three CMV-associated chains recognized CMV antigens specifically. The study listed approximately 170 cytomegalovirus-associated TCR beta chains.

The J gene is TRBJ2-1, the V gene TRBV11-3; D is possibly TRBD1 (6 bases). This clonotype was obtained from a man in his forties in good health and CMV-seronegative. Input material: PBMCs. The CDR3, as DNA: TGTGCCAGCAGCAGTAGATTGGGGACAAATGAGCAGTTCTTC. Its protein is CASSSRLGTNEQFF.